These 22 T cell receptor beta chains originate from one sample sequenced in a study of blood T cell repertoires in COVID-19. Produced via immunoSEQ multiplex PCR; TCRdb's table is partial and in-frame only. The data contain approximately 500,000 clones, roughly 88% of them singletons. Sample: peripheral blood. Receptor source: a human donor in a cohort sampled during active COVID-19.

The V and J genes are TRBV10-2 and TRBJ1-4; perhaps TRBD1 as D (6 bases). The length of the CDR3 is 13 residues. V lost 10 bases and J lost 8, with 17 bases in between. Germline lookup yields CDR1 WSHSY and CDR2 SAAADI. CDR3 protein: CATRTELEEKLFF. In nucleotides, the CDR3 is TGCGCCACCCGGACAGAGCTTGAGGAAAAACTGTTTTTT.

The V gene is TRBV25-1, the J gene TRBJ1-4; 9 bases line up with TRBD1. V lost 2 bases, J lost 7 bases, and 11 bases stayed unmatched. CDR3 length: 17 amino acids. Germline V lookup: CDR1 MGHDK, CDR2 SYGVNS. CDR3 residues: CASSEMGTGTGSEKLFF. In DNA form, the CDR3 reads TGTGCCAGCAGTGAAATGGGCACCGGGACAGGGAGTGAAAAACTGTTTTTT.

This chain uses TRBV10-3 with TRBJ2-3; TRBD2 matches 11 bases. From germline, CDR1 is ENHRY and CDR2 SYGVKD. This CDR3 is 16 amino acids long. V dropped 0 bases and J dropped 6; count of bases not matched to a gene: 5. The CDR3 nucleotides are TGTGCCATCAGTGAGTCGGAAATAGCGGGAGGGGATACGCAGTATTTT. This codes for CAISESEIAGGDTQYF.

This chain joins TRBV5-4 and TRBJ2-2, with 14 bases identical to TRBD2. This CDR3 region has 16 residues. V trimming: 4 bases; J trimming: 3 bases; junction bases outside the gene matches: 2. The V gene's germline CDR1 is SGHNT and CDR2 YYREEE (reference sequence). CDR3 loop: CASSRGLAGDTGELFF. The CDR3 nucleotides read TGTGCCAGCAGCCGGGGACTAGCGGGAGACACCGGGGAGCTGTTTTTT.

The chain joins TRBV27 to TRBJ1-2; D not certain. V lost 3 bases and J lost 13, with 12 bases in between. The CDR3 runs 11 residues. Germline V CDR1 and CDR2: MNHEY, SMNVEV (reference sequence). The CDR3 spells CASSFDRVPTF. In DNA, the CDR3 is TGTGCCAGCAGTTTCGACCGGGTGCCCACCTTC.

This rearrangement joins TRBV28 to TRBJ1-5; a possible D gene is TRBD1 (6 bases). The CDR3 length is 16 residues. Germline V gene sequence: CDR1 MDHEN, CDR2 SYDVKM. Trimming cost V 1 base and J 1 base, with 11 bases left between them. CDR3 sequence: CASSLYRVGSNQPQHF. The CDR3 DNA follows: TGTGCCAGCAGTTTATACAGGGTGGGAAGCAATCAGCCCCAGCATTTT.

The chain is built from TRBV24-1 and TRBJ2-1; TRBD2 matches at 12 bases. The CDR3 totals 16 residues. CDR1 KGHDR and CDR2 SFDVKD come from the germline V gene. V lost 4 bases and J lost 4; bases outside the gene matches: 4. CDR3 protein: CATSDGGLAGYNEQFF. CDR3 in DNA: TGTGCCACCAGTGACGGGGGACTAGCGGGTTACAATGAGCAGTTCTTC.

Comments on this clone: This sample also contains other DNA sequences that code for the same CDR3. CDR3 sequence (DNA): TGTGCCAGCAGCTCCGGACTAGCGGAAGAGACCCAGTACTTC. Residues: CASSSGLAEETQYF. J is TRBJ2-5 and V is TRBV7-3, with 10 bases fitting TRBD2. The CDR3 is 14 amino acids. V dropped 4 bases and J dropped 3; count of bases not matched to a gene: 2. Looked up from germline, CDR1 is SGHTA and CDR2 is FQGTGA.

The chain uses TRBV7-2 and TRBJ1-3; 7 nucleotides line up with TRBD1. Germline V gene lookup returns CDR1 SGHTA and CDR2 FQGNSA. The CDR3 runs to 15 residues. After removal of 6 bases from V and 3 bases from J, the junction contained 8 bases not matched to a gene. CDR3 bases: TGTGCCAGCAGTCAAAGGGACAGAGATGGAAACACCATATATTTT. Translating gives CASSQRDRDGNTIYF.

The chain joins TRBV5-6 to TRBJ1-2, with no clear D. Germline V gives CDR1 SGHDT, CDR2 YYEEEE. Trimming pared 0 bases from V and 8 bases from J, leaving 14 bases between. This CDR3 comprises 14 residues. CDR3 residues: CASSLVKATRGYTF. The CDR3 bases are TGTGCCAGCAGCTTGGTAAAGGCCACGCGGGGCTACACCTTC.

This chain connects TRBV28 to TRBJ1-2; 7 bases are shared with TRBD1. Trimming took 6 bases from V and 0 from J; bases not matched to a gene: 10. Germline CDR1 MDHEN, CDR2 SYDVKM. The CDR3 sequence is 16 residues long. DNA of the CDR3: TGTGCCAGCAGGGAAACAGGGGCCCCACCTAACTATGGCTACACCTTC. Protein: CASRETGAPPNYGYTF.

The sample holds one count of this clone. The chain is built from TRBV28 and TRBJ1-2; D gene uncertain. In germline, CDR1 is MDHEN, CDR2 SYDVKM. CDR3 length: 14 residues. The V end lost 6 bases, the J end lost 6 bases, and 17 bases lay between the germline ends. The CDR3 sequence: CASRIASRLDGYTF. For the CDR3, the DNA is TGTGCCAGCAGAATAGCGAGCCGGCTGGATGGCTACACCTTC.

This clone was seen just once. The CDR3 sequence: CAWRQQGAGVKLFF. For the CDR3, the DNA is TGTGCCTGGAGGCAGCAGGGGGCTGGTGTAAAACTGTTTTTT. This chain links TRBV30 with TRBJ1-4; TRBD1 matches 8 bases. The CDR3 covers 14 residues. V lost 3 bases, J lost 10 bases, and 10 bases stayed unmatched. Germline values: CDR1 GTSNPN, CDR2 SVGIG (reference sequence). Based on the CDR3 plus reference TRBV30 and TRBJ1-4, the full variable domain is SQTIHQWPATLVQPVGSPLSLECTVEGTSNPNLYWYRQAAGRGLQLLFYSVGIGQISSEVPQNLSASRPQDRQFILSSKKLLLSDSGFYLCAWRQQGAGVKLFFGSGTQLSVL.

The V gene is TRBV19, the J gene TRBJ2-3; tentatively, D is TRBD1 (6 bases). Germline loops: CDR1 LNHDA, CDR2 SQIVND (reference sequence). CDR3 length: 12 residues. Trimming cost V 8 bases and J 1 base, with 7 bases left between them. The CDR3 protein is CASRTGTDTQYF. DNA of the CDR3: TGTGCCAGTCGGACAGGCACAGATACGCAGTATTTT.

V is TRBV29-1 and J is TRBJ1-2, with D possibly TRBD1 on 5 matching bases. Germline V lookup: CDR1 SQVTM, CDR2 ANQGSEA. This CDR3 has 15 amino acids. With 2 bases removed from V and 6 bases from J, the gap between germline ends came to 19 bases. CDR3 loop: CSVELAPGGSHGYTF. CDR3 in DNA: TGCAGCGTTGAATTGGCTCCCGGGGGAAGCCATGGCTACACCTTC.

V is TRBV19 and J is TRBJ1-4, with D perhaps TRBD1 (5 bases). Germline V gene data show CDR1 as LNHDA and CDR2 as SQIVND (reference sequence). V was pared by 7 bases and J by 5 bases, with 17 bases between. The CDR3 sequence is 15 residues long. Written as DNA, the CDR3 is TGTGCCAGTAAGGATCGTGGGGGGTTCAATGAAAAACTGTTTTTT. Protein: CASKDRGGFNEKLFF.

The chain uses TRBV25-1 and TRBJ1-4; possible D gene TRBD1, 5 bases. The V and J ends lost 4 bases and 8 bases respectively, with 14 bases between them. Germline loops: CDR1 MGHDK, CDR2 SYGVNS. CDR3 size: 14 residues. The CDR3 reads CASSVGGSREKLFF. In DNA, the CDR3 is TGTGCCAGCAGTGTCGGGGGTTCTAGAGAAAAACTGTTTTTT.

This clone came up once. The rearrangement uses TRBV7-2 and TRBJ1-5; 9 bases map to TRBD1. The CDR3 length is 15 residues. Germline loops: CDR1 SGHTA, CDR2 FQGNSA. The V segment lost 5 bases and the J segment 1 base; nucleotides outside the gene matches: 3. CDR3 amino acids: CASSIDRGSNQPQHF. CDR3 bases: TGTGCCAGCAGCATCGACAGGGGGAGCAATCAGCCCCAGCATTTT.

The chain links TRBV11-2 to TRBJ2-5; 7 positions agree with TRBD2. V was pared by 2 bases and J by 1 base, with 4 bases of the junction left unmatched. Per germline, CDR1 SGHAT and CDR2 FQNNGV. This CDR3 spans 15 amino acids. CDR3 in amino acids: CASSLRAGLQETQYF. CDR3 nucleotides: TGTGCCAGCAGCTTACGAGCGGGGCTCCAAGAGACCCAGTACTTC. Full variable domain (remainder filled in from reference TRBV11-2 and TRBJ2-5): EAGVAQSPRYKIIEKRQSVAFWCNPISGHATLYWYQQILGQGPKLLIQFQNNGVVDDSQLPKDRFSAERLKGVDSTLKIQPAKLEDSAVYLCASSLRAGLQETQYFGPGTRLLVL.

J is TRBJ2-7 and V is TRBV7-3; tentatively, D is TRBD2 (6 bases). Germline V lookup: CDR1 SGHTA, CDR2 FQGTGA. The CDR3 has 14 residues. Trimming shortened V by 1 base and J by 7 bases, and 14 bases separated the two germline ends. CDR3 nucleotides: TGTGCCAGCAGCTTAAGTCTTCTTGGGAGGGAGCAGTACTTC. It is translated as CASSLSLLGREQYF.

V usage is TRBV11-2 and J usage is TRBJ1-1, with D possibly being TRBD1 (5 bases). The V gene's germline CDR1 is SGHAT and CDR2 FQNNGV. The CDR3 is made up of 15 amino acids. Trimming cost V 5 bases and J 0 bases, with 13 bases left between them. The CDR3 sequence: CASSLTGGMNTEAFF. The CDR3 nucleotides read TGTGCCAGCAGCCTCACCGGGGGAATGAACACTGAAGCTTTCTTT.

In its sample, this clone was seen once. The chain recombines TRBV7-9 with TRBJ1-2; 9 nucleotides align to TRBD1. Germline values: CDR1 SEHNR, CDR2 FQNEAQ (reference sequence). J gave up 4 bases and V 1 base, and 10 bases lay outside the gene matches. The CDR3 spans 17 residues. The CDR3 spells CASSLGTQGASGYGYTF. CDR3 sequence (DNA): TGTGCCAGCAGCTTAGGAACACAGGGGGCAAGTGGCTATGGCTACACCTTC.